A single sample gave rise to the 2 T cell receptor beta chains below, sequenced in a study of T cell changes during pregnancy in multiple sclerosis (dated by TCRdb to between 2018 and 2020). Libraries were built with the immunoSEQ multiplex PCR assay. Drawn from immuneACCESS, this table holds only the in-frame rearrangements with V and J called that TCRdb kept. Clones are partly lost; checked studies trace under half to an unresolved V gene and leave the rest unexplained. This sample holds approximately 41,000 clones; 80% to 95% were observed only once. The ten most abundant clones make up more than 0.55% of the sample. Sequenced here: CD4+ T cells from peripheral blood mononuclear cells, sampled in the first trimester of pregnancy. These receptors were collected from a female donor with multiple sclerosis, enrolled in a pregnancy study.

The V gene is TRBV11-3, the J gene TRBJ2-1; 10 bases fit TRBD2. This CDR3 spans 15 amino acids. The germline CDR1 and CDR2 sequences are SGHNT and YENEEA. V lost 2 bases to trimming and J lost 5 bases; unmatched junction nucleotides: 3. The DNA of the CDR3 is TGTGCCAGCAGCTTACTAGCGGGAGTGCACAATGAGCAGTTCTTC. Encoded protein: CASSLLAGVHNEQFF.

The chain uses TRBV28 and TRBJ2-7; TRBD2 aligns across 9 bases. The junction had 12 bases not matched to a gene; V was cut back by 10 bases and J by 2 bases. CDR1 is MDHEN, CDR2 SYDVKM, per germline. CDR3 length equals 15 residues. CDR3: CATSGAGGQTYEQYF. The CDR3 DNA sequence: TGTGCCACCTCAGGGGCGGGAGGGCAAACCTACGAGCAGTACTTC.